This TCR beta chain stems from a study of regulatory T cells in long-lasting Graves disease. Study at large: Freshly diagnosed Graves' patients had used antithyroid drugs for under 3 months.

As regards this clonotype: Its matching antigen is unknown.

With iRepertoire HTBI primers and Arm-PCR of CDR3 regions, TCR beta libraries were built. TCRdb processed the multiplex PCR reads anew with MiXCR; each CDR3 protein has one entry. The data hold roughly 430,000 distinct CDR3 sequences, with around 17% observed a single time. Time point indicated: newly diagnosed GD, antithyroid drugs for less than 3 months. After RNA was extracted from PBMCs, the TCR library was made from it. Graves' disease diagnoses used American Thyroid Association guidelines. Study-level findings and limits: Among the persistent patients, 2,741 public clonotypes were shared, more than the approximately 1,000 shared among new patients. Segments TRBV28, TRBJ1-2 and TRBJ2-5 showed preferential usage in persistent disease.

Germline V CDR1 and CDR2: SGHDN, FVKESK. Trimming took 1 base from V and 3 from J; bases not matched to a gene: 3. The CDR3 covers 15 residues. The same specimen was also included in a second study, on T cells in Graves' hyperthyroidism and ophthalmopathy.

V is TRBV14 and J is TRBJ2-3, with 8 nucleotides matching TRBD1. The material sequenced was peripheral blood mononuclear cells (PBMCs), taken at new diagnosis, from a patient treated with antithyroid drugs. The sequence was collected from a woman in her twenties or thirties with Graves disease. The CDR3 spells CASSQVWTGTDTQYF. CDR3 bases: TGTGCCAGCAGCCAAGTATGGACAGGGACAGATACGCAGTATTTT.